The source of this TCR beta chain is a study of cytomegalovirus exposure and HLA in healthy donors. General study points: Beyond CMV serostatus, there was no information to go on about immune exposure. Most TCRs appeared rarely, but some public TCRs recurred in many donors.

Germline loops: CDR1 SGHNT, CDR2 YYREEE (reference sequence). The CDR3 is 15 amino acids. J was trimmed by 3 bases and V by 4 bases; bases with no gene match: 9. Remarks on this clone: Its antigen is unidentified.

The PCR contained 60 Vbeta and 13 Jbeta primers. This table comes from immunoSEQ multiplex PCR, and its TCRdb copy is limited to in-frame clones, with some not included. This repertoire shows approximately 150,000 clones, 65% to 70% found once; its top ten account for roughly 10%. V and J are TRBV5-4 and TRBJ2-7; TRBD2 matches at 8 bases. Material for sequencing was PBMCs. This TCR was sampled from a man aged 30 to 45 in good health and CMV-seropositive. CDR3 coding DNA: TGTGCCAGCAGCAAGGGGACTAGGGAAGTCTACGAGCAGTACTTC. Translation gives CASSKGTREVYEQYF.